Sequencing of this TCR beta chain was carried out in a study of cytomegalovirus exposure and HLA in healthy donors. Study conclusions and caveats: In an earlier analysis, about 90% or about 30%: the productive usage of most TCR beta V segments. The authors later found TCR association rates varying by HLA locus, with DRB1 most and HLA-C fewest. Most CMV-associated TCR beta chains were later found to appear HLA-restricted.

PCR was performed using 60 Vbeta and 13 Jbeta primers. Generated by immunoSEQ multiplex PCR, the TCRdb table keeps only in-frame clones and is missing some. This table has approximately 190,000 clones, 75% to 80% appearing once. V lost 4 bases, J lost 4 bases, and 5 bases lay in between. This CDR3 is 12 amino acids long. Germline V gene data show CDR1 as SGHVS and CDR2 as FNYEAQ. Note on this clone: Antigen unknown.

The sequenced sample consisted of PBMCs. The V and J genes are TRBV7-6 and TRBJ1-5; D is unresolved. The receptor was isolated from a woman younger than 45 in good health and CMV-seropositive. CDR3 DNA: TGTGCCAGCAGCTCAACTAATCAGCCCCAGCATTTT. It yields the protein CASSSTNQPQHF. Supplemented by reference TRBV7-6 and TRBJ1-5, the full variable domain reads GAGVSQSPRYKVTKRGQDVALRCDPISGHVSLYWYRQALGQGPEFLTYFNYEAQQDKSGLPNDRFSAERPEGSISTLTIQRTEQRDSAMYRCASSSTNQPQHFGDGTRLSIL.